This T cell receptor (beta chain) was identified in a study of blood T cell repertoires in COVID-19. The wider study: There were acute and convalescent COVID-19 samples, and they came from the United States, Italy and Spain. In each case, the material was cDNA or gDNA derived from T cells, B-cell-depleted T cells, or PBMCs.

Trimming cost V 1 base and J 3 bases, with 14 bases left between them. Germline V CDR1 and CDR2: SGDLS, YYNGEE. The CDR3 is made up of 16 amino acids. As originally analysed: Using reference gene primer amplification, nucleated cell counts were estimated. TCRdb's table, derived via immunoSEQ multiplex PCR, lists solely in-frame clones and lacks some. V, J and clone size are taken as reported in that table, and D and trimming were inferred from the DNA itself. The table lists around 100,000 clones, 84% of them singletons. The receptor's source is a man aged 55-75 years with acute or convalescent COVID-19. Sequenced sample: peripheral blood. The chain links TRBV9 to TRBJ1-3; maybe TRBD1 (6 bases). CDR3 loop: CASSVNSQGHGNTIYF. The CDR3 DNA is TGTGCCAGCAGCGTAAACTCTCAGGGGCATGGAAACACCATATATTTT.